The 25 T cell receptor beta chains listed next were all sequenced from one sample in a study of CD8+ T cells in alopecia areata. As the sequencing template, cDNA was produced by extracting RNA and reverse transcribing it. Using immunoSEQ multiplex PCR, the repertoire was profiled, and TCRdb retains in-frame clones only, with some absent. Of 140,000 or so clones listed, less than 75% are singletons. Sequencing used CD8+ T cells sorted from blood. The receptors stem from a human donor in good health.

The chain uses TRBV28 and TRBJ2-7; D call uncertain. The CDR3 runs 12 residues. Germline V lookup: CDR1 MDHEN, CDR2 SYDVKM. V lost 2 bases, J lost 4 bases, and 6 bases lay in between. The CDR3 sequence is CASSLSLYEQYF. In DNA form, the CDR3 reads TGTGCCAGCAGTTTAAGTCTTTACGAGCAGTACTTC.

This clone came up a few times. The chain is built from TRBV5-6 and TRBJ2-5; 7 positions match TRBD1. This CDR3 is built from 14 residues. V dropped 0 bases and J dropped 2; count of bases not matched to a gene: 1. Germline V gene data show CDR1 as SGHDT and CDR2 as YYEEEE. The CDR3 reads CASSLGDSQETQYF. The CDR3 region has the DNA TGTGCCAGCAGCTTGGGGGACAGTCAAGAGACCCAGTACTTC.

V gene TRBV7-9 combines with J gene TRBJ2-7; 9 bases align to TRBD1. The CDR3 loop spans 16 amino acids. Losses at the gene ends were 5 bases for V and 5 bases for J; bases not matched to a gene: 13. CDR1 and CDR2 (germline): SEHNR, FQNEAQ (reference sequence). CDR3 sequence: CASSANYGTGSHEQYF. CDR3 coding DNA: TGTGCCAGCAGCGCGAATTACGGGACAGGGAGCCACGAGCAGTACTTC.

This clone was recorded only once. V gene TRBV30 combines with J gene TRBJ1-1; 11 bases map to TRBD1. Germline V CDR1 and CDR2: GTSNPN, SVGIG (reference sequence). The V and J ends lost 2 bases and 6 bases, in that order; junction bases with no gene match: 5. This CDR3 has 14 amino acids. The CDR3 protein is CAWSTGQGAPEAFF. As DNA, the CDR3 is TGTGCCTGGAGTACCGGACAGGGGGCGCCTGAAGCTTTCTTT. The full variable domain, completed using reference TRBV30 and TRBJ1-1, is SQTIHQWPATLVQPVGSPLSLECTVEGTSNPNLYWYRQAAGRGLQLLFYSVGIGQISSEVPQNLSASRPQDRQFILSSKKLLLSDSGFYLCAWSTGQGAPEAFFGQGTRLTVV.

Here the CDR3 reads CASSSPGNSYEQYF. The CDR3 coding sequence is TGTGCCAGCAGCTCGCCAGGGAATTCCTACGAGCAGTACTTC. The chain carries TRBV7-9 and TRBJ2-7; a weak D match, TRBD1 (5 bases). This CDR3 comprises 14 residues. The germline V gene has CDR1 SEHNR and CDR2 FQNEAQ (reference sequence). Trimming pared 4 bases from V and 1 base from J, leaving 11 bases between.

DNA for the CDR3: TGTGCCAGCAGCTTAGGGGGTGACAGAGTTTACGAGCAGTACTTC. It translates to CASSLGGDRVYEQYF. V and J are TRBV7-8 and TRBJ2-7; TRBD1 is a possible D gene (5 bases). Per germline, CDR1 SGHVS and CDR2 FQNEAQ. The CDR3 loop spans 15 amino acids. With 1 base removed from V and 4 bases from J, the gap between germline ends came to 14 bases.

V is TRBV29-1 and J is TRBJ2-7, with 12 nucleotides matching TRBD1. The junction had 6 bases not matched to a gene; V was cut back by 6 bases and J by 3 bases. The germline gives CDR1 SQVTM, CDR2 ANQGSEA. The CDR3 is 14 residues long. CDR3: CSVSGTGGDYEQYF. CDR3 bases: TGCAGCGTCTCTGGGACAGGGGGCGACTACGAGCAGTACTTC.

In its sample, this clone was seen a few times. V and J are TRBV5-6 and TRBJ2-3; no reliable D call. In germline, CDR1 is SGHDT, CDR2 YYEEEE. This CDR3 comprises 14 residues. Trimming removed 4 bases at V and 5 bases at J, with 14 bases between. The CDR3 sequence is CASSDDRNRDTQYF. CDR3 bases: TGTGCCAGCAGCGATGACCGCAACCGAGATACGCAGTATTTT.

The J gene is TRBJ2-3, the V gene TRBV18; D gene uncertain. V lost 0 bases and J 6 bases, leaving 7 bases between the germline ends. The CDR3 length is 13 residues. CDR1 is KGHSH, CDR2 LQKENI, per germline. Here the CDR3 DNA reads TGTGCCAGCTCACCACCGTGGCCGGATACGCAGTATTTT. Protein product: CASSPPWPDTQYF. The complete variable domain, with remaining parts taken from reference TRBV18 and TRBJ2-3, reads NAGVMQNPRHLVRRRGQEARLRCSPMKGHSHVYWYRQLPEEGLKFMVYLQKENIIDESGMPKERFSAEFPKEGPSILRIQQVVRGDSAAYFCASSPPWPDTQYFGPGTRLTVL.

The V call is TRBV29-1, the J call TRBJ2-5; perhaps TRBD1 as D (6 bases). CDR1 is SQVTM, CDR2 ANQGSEA, per germline. The ends were cut back, 1 base at V and 3 bases at J, with 15 bases in the middle. The CDR3 is made up of 15 amino acids. The CDR3 protein is CSVEGAQGLKETQYF. The CDR3 bases are TGCAGCGTTGAAGGGGCCCAGGGGCTAAAAGAGACCCAGTACTTC.

The chain carries TRBV6-5 and TRBJ2-2; D might be TRBD2 (5 bases). CDR3 length: 13 residues. The germline V gene encodes CDR1 MNHEY and CDR2 SVGAGI. V dropped 8 bases and J dropped 4 bases, with 11 bases sitting between them. This CDR3 is CASGSGSTGELFF. The CDR3 DNA sequence: TGTGCCAGCGGGTCGGGGAGCACCGGGGAGCTGTTTTTT.

The V gene is TRBV2, the J gene TRBJ1-2, with 11 bases lining up with TRBD1. The CDR3 runs 16 residues. Germline values: CDR1 SNHLY, CDR2 FYNNEI. V gave up 5 bases and J gave up 6 bases; unmatched junction bases: 11. As DNA, the CDR3 is TGTGCCAGCAGTCGGACAGGGGGCGAGTTAGTGGATGGCTACACCTTC. It yields the protein CASSRTGGELVDGYTF.

This clone was observed a single time. The chain couples TRBV29-1 to TRBJ2-2, with 9 bases fitting TRBD2. The V and J ends lost 4 bases and 3 bases, in that order; junction bases with no gene match: 0. Germline V lookup: CDR1 SQVTM, CDR2 ANQGSEA. The CDR3 has 13 amino acids. CDR3 coding DNA: TGCAGCGTTGTAGCGGGAGACACCGGGGAGCTGTTTTTT. Translation gives CSVVAGDTGELFF.

This clone was observed a handful of times. The chain links TRBV29-1 to TRBJ2-1; TRBD1 might be the D (6 bases). The CDR3 runs to 12 residues. Trimming removed 2 bases from V and 10 bases from J, with 12 bases in between. Germline V gives CDR1 SQVTM, CDR2 ANQGSEA. CDR3 sequence: CSVESWGQEQFF. CDR3 coding DNA: TGCAGCGTTGAATCTTGGGGGCAAGAGCAGTTCTTC.

This clone showed up just once. V gene TRBV11-2 combines with J gene TRBJ2-1, with D hard to call. Trimming shortened V by 0 bases and J by 15 bases, and 15 bases separated the two germline ends. Germline loops: CDR1 SGHAT, CDR2 FQNNGV. The CDR3 is 13 residues long. This chain's CDR3 is CASSLEFGGDPFF. Written as DNA, the CDR3 is TGTGCCAGCAGCTTAGAATTTGGCGGTGATCCGTTCTTC.

The chain uses TRBV7-9 and TRBJ1-4; D remains ambiguous. Trimming took 1 base from V and 0 from J, leaving 3 bases between them. This CDR3 region has 14 residues. CDR1 is SEHNR and CDR2 is FQNEAQ in the germline V gene (reference sequence). CDR3 in amino acids: CASSLEATNEKLFF. The CDR3 coding sequence is TGTGCCAGCAGCTTAGAAGCAACTAATGAAAAACTGTTTTTT.

Only a few counts were recorded for this clone. V and J are TRBV5-4 and TRBJ2-2; D not certain. Trimming pared 2 bases from V and 3 bases from J, leaving 5 bases between. Per the germline V gene, CDR1 is SGHNT and CDR2 is YYREEE (reference sequence). The CDR3 extends over 13 amino acids. CDR3 nucleotide sequence: TGTGCCAGCAGCTTCAAATACACCGGGGAGCTGTTTTTT. Residues: CASSFKYTGELFF.

In its sample, this clone was seen a few times. V usage is TRBV29-1 and J usage is TRBJ2-1; D is unresolved. V was trimmed by 1 base and J by 4 bases, leaving 11 bases between them. Germline V CDR1 and CDR2: SQVTM, ANQGSEA. This CDR3 is built from 14 residues. For the CDR3, the DNA is TGCAGCGTTGAAGGGGAACCCCCGTACAATGAGCAGTTCTTC. Translation gives CSVEGEPPYNEQFF.

V gene TRBV9 combines with J gene TRBJ2-7, with 8 positions matching TRBD2. CDR3 length equals 14 residues. J gave up 5 bases and V 4 bases, and 8 bases lay outside the gene matches. Germline-derived CDR1 and CDR2 are SGDLS and YYNGEE. The CDR3 sequence: CASSYSSGRDEQYF. The CDR3 DNA sequence: TGTGCCAGCAGCTACTCGAGCGGGAGAGACGAGCAGTACTTC.

The CDR3 DNA follows: TGTGCCAGCAGCTTAGTGTTGGGGGCCCCCAGGCCCGAGCAGTACTTC. It encodes CASSLVLGAPRPEQYF. The chain uses TRBV11-2 and TRBJ2-7, with D perhaps matching TRBD1 (6 bases). The V and J ends lost 1 base and 6 bases respectively, with 19 bases between them. This CDR3 contains 16 residues. The germline CDR1 and CDR2 sequences are SGHAT and FQNNGV.

CDR3 loop: CIHTGANRSTEAFF. The CDR3 DNA sequence: TGCATCCACACGGGGGCCAATAGGTCCACTGAAGCTTTCTTT. V and J are TRBV1 and TRBJ1-1. TRBV1 constitutes a pseudogene. This CDR3 has 14 residues.

This clone was seen a handful of times. The V and J genes are TRBV4-1 and TRBJ2-7, with D perhaps TRBD2 (6 bases). This CDR3 comprises 14 residues. The V end lost 3 bases, the J end lost 0 bases, and 9 bases lay between the germline ends. Germline-derived CDR1 and CDR2 are MGHRA and YSYEKL. The CDR3 is CASSQRDRSYEQYF. Here the CDR3 DNA reads TGCGCCAGCAGCCAGCGGGACCGCTCCTACGAGCAGTACTTC.

The chain joins TRBV5-6 to TRBJ1-2; possibly TRBD1 for D (6 bases). The ends were cut back, 1 base at V and 3 bases at J, with 10 bases in the middle. The V gene's germline CDR1 is SGHDT and CDR2 YYEEEE. The CDR3 spans 14 residues. The CDR3 reads CASSLQGHHYGYTF. The CDR3 nucleotides read TGTGCCAGCAGCTTGCAGGGGCATCACTATGGCTACACCTTC.

This chain links TRBV30 with TRBJ2-7; no firm D call. V dropped 2 bases and J dropped 1 base, with 6 bases sitting between them. The CDR3 runs 12 residues. In germline, CDR1 is GTSNPN, CDR2 SVGIG (reference sequence). CDR3 sequence (DNA): TGTGCCTGGAGTATGGGGTCCTACGAGCAGTACTTC. Its translation is CAWSMGSYEQYF.

The chain uses TRBV28 and TRBJ2-7; D is possibly TRBD1 or TRBD2 (5 bases each). V lost 7 bases and J 4 bases, leaving 14 bases between the germline ends. Germline V CDR1 and CDR2: MDHEN, SYDVKM. This CDR3 contains 13 residues. This CDR3 reads CASTVGERYEQYF. CDR3 in DNA: TGTGCCAGCACCGTAGGGGAGCGGTACGAGCAGTACTTC.